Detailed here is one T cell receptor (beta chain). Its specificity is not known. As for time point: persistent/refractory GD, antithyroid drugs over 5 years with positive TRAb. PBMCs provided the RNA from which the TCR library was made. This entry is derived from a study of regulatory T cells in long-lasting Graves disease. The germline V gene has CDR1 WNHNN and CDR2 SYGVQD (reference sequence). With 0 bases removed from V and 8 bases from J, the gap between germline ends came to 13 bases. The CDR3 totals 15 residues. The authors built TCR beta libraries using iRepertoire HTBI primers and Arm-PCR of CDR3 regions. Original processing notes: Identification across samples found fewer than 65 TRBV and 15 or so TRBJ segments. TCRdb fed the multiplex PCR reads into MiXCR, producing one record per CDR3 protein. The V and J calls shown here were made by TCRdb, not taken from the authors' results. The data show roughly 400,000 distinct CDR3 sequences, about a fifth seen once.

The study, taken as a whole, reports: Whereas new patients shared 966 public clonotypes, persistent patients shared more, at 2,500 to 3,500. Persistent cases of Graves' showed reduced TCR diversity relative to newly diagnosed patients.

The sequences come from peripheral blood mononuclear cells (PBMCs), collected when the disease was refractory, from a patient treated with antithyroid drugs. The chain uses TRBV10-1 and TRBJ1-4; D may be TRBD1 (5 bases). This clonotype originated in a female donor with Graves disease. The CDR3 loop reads CASSESGTAAEKLFF. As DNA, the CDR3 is TGCGCCAGCAGTGAGTCTGGGACGGCGGCGGAAAAACTGTTTTTT.